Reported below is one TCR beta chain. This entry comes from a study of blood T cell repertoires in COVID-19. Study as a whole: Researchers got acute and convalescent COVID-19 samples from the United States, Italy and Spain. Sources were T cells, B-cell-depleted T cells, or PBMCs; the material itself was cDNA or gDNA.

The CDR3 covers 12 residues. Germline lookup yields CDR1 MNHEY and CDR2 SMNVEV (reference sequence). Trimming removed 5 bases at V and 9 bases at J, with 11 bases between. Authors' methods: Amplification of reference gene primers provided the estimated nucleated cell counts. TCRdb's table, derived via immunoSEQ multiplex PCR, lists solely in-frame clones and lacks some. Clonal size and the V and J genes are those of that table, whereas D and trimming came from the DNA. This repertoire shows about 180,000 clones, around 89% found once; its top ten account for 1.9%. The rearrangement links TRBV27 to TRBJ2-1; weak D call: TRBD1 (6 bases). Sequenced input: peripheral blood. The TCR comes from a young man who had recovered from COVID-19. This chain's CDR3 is CASSNRVAEQFF. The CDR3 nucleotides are TGTGCCAGCAGTAACAGGGTGGCTGAGCAGTTCTTC.